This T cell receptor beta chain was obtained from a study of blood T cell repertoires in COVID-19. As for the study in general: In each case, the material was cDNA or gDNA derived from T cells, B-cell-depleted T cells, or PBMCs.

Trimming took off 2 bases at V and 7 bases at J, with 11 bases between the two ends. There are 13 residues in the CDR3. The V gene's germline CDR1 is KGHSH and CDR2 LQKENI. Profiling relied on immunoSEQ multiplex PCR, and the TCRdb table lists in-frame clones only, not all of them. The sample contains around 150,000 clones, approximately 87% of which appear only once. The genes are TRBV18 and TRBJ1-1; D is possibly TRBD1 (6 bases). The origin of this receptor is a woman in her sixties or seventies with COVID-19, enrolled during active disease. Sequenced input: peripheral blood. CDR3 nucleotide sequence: TGTGCCAGCTCACCAAACAGGGTTGTTGAAGCTTTCTTT. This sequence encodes CASSPNRVVEAFF.